The present T cell receptor (beta chain) was sequenced within a study of siplizumab effects on memory and regulatory T cells. Study-wide findings and caveats: Naive T cells seemed more diverse than memory cells; they also seemed major alloresponse contributors.

Trimming stripped 6 bases from V and 2 bases from J, with 16 bases between. This CDR3 spans 15 amino acids. Germline CDR1 and CDR2: SQVTM and ANQGSEA. Data came from immunoSEQ multiplex PCR; TCRdb stores just in-frame clones and leaves some out. The sample holds fewer than 100,000 clones, 95% seen once. In the case of this clone: Its antigen remains unidentified.

The TCR comes from a human donor in good health. The rearrangement joins TRBV29-1 to TRBJ2-2; either TRBD1 or TRBD2 may fit D (5 bases each). Sample: CD8+ T cells sorted from blood. CDR3 in amino acids: CSVSRDGHNTGELFF. The CDR3 bases are TGCAGCGTCAGCCGGGACGGACATAACACCGGGGAGCTGTTTTTT.